These 23 T cell receptor beta chains came from one sample sequenced in a study of beta chain features in type 1 diabetes (dated by TCRdb to the late 2010s). For these TCRs, the target antigens are not known. The paper's findings and limits, for the study overall: A moderate but significant shortening of TCRB CDR3 length was observed in type 1 diabetes patients in all four CD4+ subsets.

To prepare the library, the immunoSEQ multiplex PCR assay was applied. The entire isolated RNA was reverse transcribed using the High Capacity cDNA Reverse Transcription Kit, and thus expressed TCRB transcripts were sequenced. Held by TCRdb, this immuneACCESS table contains in-frame sequences only and omits some clones. Under half of the omission traces to an unresolved V gene where checked; the cause of the rest is unknown. The table for this sample lists about 710,000 clones; about 14% of them were counted only once. Jointly, the top ten make up roughly 0.04% of the sample. The specimen sequenced was naive CD4+ T cells from blood. The cell subset or site label for this specimen denotes: true naive CD4+ T cells. The receptors stem from a man aged 18 to 30 with type 1 diabetes.

The V gene is TRBV19, the J gene TRBJ2-3; TRBD2 matches at 9 bases. In germline, CDR1 is LNHDA, CDR2 SQIVND (reference sequence). The CDR3 is 15 amino acids. Unmatched junction bases numbered 11, after V lost 10 bases and J lost 3 bases. The CDR3 is CANIHSGGATDTQYF. CDR3 DNA sequence: TGTGCCAATATACATAGCGGGGGAGCTACAGATACGCAGTATTTT.

The chain is built from TRBV6-5 and TRBJ2-2; TRBD1 is a possible D gene (6 bases). The CDR3 length is 14 residues. Looked up from germline, CDR1 is MNHEY and CDR2 is SVGAGI. V was clipped by 2 bases and J by 4 bases, with 8 bases between them. In DNA form, the CDR3 reads TGTGCCAGCAGTTACGGACAGAGCACCGGGGAGCTGTTTTTT. It specifies CASSYGQSTGELFF.

This clone came up a few times. The chain joins TRBV5-1 to TRBJ1-4; D ambiguous. CDR3 length: 14 amino acids. Germline V gene lookup returns CDR1 SGHRS and CDR2 YFSETQ. Trimming removed 0 bases at V and 5 bases at J, with 8 bases between. Here the CDR3 DNA reads TGCGCCAGCAGCTTGGGGCAGCGAAATGAAAAACTGTTTTTT. The encoded protein is CASSLGQRNEKLFF. The whole variable domain, filled in from reference TRBV5-1 and TRBJ1-4, reads KAGVTQTPRYLIKTRGQQVTLSCSPISGHRSVSWYQQTPGQGLQFLFEYFSETQRNKGNFPGRFSGRQFSNSRSEMNVSTLELGDSALYLCASSLGQRNEKLFFGSGTQLSVL.

This clone was counted once. This sequence joins TRBV29-1 and TRBJ1-1, with 12 positions matching TRBD1. Germline loops: CDR1 SQVTM, CDR2 ANQGSEA. The ends lost 4 bases at V and 7 bases at J; junction bases unmatched: 7. The CDR3 spans 14 residues. The CDR3 DNA sequence: TGCAGCGTTGGCCGGGACAGGGGGCTGGGTGAAGCTTTCTTT. Residues: CSVGRDRGLGEAFF.

This clone was seen a few times. This chain connects TRBV7-2 to TRBJ2-6; D remains unclear. This CDR3 comprises 18 residues. The ends were cut back, 2 bases at V and 8 bases at J, with 22 bases in the middle. From germline, CDR1 is SGHTA and CDR2 FQGNSA. The CDR3 region has the DNA TGTGCCAGCAGCTTAAGGGCCAGTCCTTCCGGAGCGTCCAACGTCCTGACTTTC. Its translation: CASSLRASPSGASNVLTF.

The CDR3 DNA is TGTGCCAACTCCGGGACGAGGACCGGCTACACCTTC. Translating it yields CANSGTRTGYTF. J is TRBJ1-2 and V is TRBV28; D might be TRBD1 (5 bases). CDR3 size: 12 residues. V was shortened by 10 bases and J by 8 bases, with 17 bases between the two germline ends. The germline V gene encodes CDR1 MDHEN and CDR2 SYDVKM.

This clone has a handful of counts. The rearrangement links TRBV15 to TRBJ2-3; a weak D match, TRBD1 (6 bases). CDR1 and CDR2 (germline): LNHNV, YYDKDF (reference sequence). This CDR3 region has 14 residues. With 5 bases removed from V and 5 bases from J, the gap between germline ends came to 14 bases. The DNA for the CDR3 is TGTGCCACCAGCCAGAGGGACATCATAGATACGCAGTATTTT. Its protein is CATSQRDIIDTQYF.

This clone was observed a few times. V is TRBV5-4 and J is TRBJ2-7; D uncertain. The CDR3 spans 16 residues. Trimming cost V 3 bases and J 2 bases, with 18 bases left between them. From germline, CDR1 is SGHNT and CDR2 YYREEE (reference sequence). CDR3 protein: CASSSGLLTAPYEQYF. For the CDR3, the DNA is TGTGCCAGCAGCTCTGGATTACTGACCGCCCCCTACGAGCAGTACTTC.

This clone turned up a few times. The rearrangement uses TRBV4-2 and TRBJ2-7; D remains ambiguous. This CDR3 comprises 12 residues. V lost 3 bases, J lost 3 bases, and 6 bases lay in between. Germline V gene lookup returns CDR1 LGHNA and CDR2 YNFKEQ. The CDR3 nucleotides are TGTGCCAGCAGCCAGACGAACTACGAGCAGTACTTC. Translated, it gives CASSQTNYEQYF.

The V call is TRBV19, the J call TRBJ2-7; D perhaps matches TRBD1 (5 bases). This CDR3 has 15 amino acids. With 5 bases removed from V and 0 bases from J, the gap between germline ends came to 14 bases. Per germline, CDR1 LNHDA and CDR2 SQIVND (reference sequence). CDR3: CASSLDSLGSYEQYF. CDR3 sequence (DNA): TGTGCCAGTAGTCTCGACAGTTTGGGCTCCTACGAGCAGTACTTC. Full variable domain (remainder filled in from reference TRBV19 and TRBJ2-7): DGGITQSPKYLFRKEGQNVTLSCEQNLNHDAMYWYRQDPGQGLRLIYYSQIVNDFQKGDIAEGYSVSREKKESFPLTVTSAQKNPTAFYLCASSLDSLGSYEQYFGPGTRLTVT.

The V call is TRBV9, the J call TRBJ2-5, with TRBD2 matching 14 bases. The V gene end was trimmed by 2 bases and the J gene end by 2 bases; junction bases not matched to a gene: 5. CDR3 length equals 17 residues. Germline-derived CDR1 and CDR2 are SGDLS and YYNGEE. CDR3 amino acids: CASSVGTSGRGQETQYF. CDR3 nucleotide sequence: TGTGCCAGCAGCGTCGGGACTAGCGGGAGAGGTCAAGAGACCCAGTACTTC.

V usage is TRBV19 and J usage is TRBJ2-3, with D perhaps matching TRBD2 (6 bases). Trimming stripped 3 bases from V and 9 bases from J, with 13 bases between. The CDR3 sequence is 13 residues long. Germline CDR1 is LNHDA and CDR2 is SQIVND (reference sequence). CDR3 sequence (DNA): TGTGCCAGTAGTATGGATCCGGGACTGACGCAGTATTTT. As protein: CASSMDPGLTQYF.

The chain uses TRBV18 and TRBJ1-5; possible D gene TRBD1, 6 bases. Germline V gene sequence: CDR1 KGHSH, CDR2 LQKENI. With 1 base removed from V and 7 bases from J, the gap between germline ends came to 14 bases. CDR3 length: 15 amino acids. The CDR3 nucleotides are TGTGCCAGCTCACCACTAAAGGGCAGGGGACAGCCCCAGCATTTT. This gives the protein CASSPLKGRGQPQHF.

V gene TRBV5-4 combines with J gene TRBJ2-5, with TRBD2 as a possible D gene (5 bases). This CDR3 has 15 residues. Trimming removed 1 base from V and 4 bases from J, with 14 bases in between. The germline gives CDR1 SGHNT, CDR2 YYREEE (reference sequence). The CDR3 coding sequence is TGTGCCAGCAGCTTGTCAGGATCGGCGGGAGAGACCCAGTACTTC. As protein: CASSLSGSAGETQYF.

V is TRBV11-3 and J is TRBJ2-7; the D gene is possibly TRBD1 (5 bases). From germline, CDR1 is SGHNT and CDR2 YENEEA. Deletions cut 0 bases from V and 4 bases from J, with 7 bases between. This CDR3 has 13 amino acids. The CDR3: CASSLDRGYEQYF. The CDR3 region has the DNA TGTGCCAGCAGCTTAGATAGGGGTTACGAGCAGTACTTC.

The chain is built from TRBV4-3 and TRBJ2-7; 8 nucleotides align to TRBD1. CDR3 size: 17 residues. Germline trimming cut 1 base from V and 0 bases from J; bases unmatched to any gene: 8. Looked up from germline, CDR1 is LGHNA and CDR2 is YSLEER. The CDR3 reads CASSQAEAGQASYEQYF. Here the CDR3 DNA reads TGCGCCAGCAGCCAAGCAGAGGCGGGACAGGCCTCCTACGAGCAGTACTTC.

This sequence joins TRBV29-1 and TRBJ1-5, with 8 bases lining up with TRBD1. The CDR3 extends over 13 amino acids. Per the germline V gene, CDR1 is SQVTM and CDR2 is ANQGSEA. V lost 5 bases to trimming and J lost 5 bases; unmatched junction nucleotides: 5. As DNA, the CDR3 is TGCAGCGTTCAAACAGGGGGGGATCAGCCCCAGCATTTT. Its translation is CSVQTGGDQPQHF.

The chain recombines TRBV16 with TRBJ1-4, with no clear D. Germline V lookup: CDR1 KGHSY, CDR2 FQNENV. The CDR3 totals 14 residues. The ends were cut back, 4 bases at V and 3 bases at J, with 9 bases in the middle. CDR3 region: CASSRRSSNEKLFF. The CDR3 coding sequence is TGTGCCAGCAGCCGTCGGAGCTCTAATGAAAAACTGTTTTTT.

As for this clone: The same CDR3 is also encoded by other DNA sequences in this sample. The V gene is TRBV7-9, the J gene TRBJ2-3; D is possibly TRBD2 (6 bases). Trimming cost V 4 bases and J 5 bases, with 10 bases left between them. Germline V gene lookup returns CDR1 SEHNR and CDR2 FQNEAQ (reference sequence). CDR3 length: 13 residues. The CDR3 region has the DNA TGTGCCAGCAGCTCCAGCGGGCTAGATACGCAGTATTTT. This translates into CASSSSGLDTQYF.

This sequence joins TRBV6-5 and TRBJ1-2; no firm D call. Germline V lookup: CDR1 MNHEY, CDR2 SVGAGI. V was cut by 2 bases and J by 8 bases, with 12 bases left in between. CDR3 length: 13 residues. CDR3 protein: CASSYGQPGGYTF. CDR3 in DNA: TGTGCCAGCAGTTACGGGCAGCCGGGAGGCTACACCTTC.

The chain joins TRBV7-3 to TRBJ2-3, with TRBD1 identical over 10 bases. V shed 5 bases and J 4 bases; nucleotides not matched to a gene: 9. Germline V gene sequence: CDR1 SGHTA, CDR2 FQGTGA. The CDR3 sequence is 16 residues long. DNA of the CDR3: TGTGCCAGCAGCCTGTACGGGACAGGGGTTCCAGATACGCAGTATTTT. Translating gives CASSLYGTGVPDTQYF.

This clone was observed a handful of times. The chain couples TRBV30 to TRBJ2-3, with D uncertain. Trimming shortened V by 4 bases and J by 4 bases, and 18 bases separated the two germline ends. This CDR3 is built from 15 residues. The V gene's germline CDR1 is GTSNPN and CDR2 SVGIG (reference sequence). In DNA form, the CDR3 reads TGTGCCTGGACCCCTTTATCGGCAGGAGCAGATACGCAGTATTTT. The encoded protein is CAWTPLSAGADTQYF.

This chain links TRBV27 with TRBJ1-4; the D is unclear. Germline V gene lookup returns CDR1 MNHEY and CDR2 SMNVEV (reference sequence). V gave up 8 bases and J gave up 0 bases, with 13 bases separating them. The length of the CDR3 is 15 residues. CDR3 residues: CASGSELTTNEKLFF. In DNA form, the CDR3 reads TGTGCCAGCGGGTCGGAACTTACAACTAATGAAAAACTGTTTTTT.